This TCR beta chain was identified in a study of cytomegalovirus exposure and HLA in healthy donors. Study at large: The early release's HLA-typed donors yielded approximately 85 million unique TCRs. Study-level points and caveats: The authors judged a highly shared variant cluster likely a sequencing artifact. Most TCR sequences showed up rarely, but some public TCRs showed up in many donors. Apart from CMV serostatus, no immune exposure information was available.

With regard to this clone: What it binds is unknown. At one boundary the junction diverges from the germline segment, which might be a read error.

This CDR3 has 13 amino acids. In germline, CDR1 is SEHNR, CDR2 FQNEAQ (reference sequence). PCR was performed using 60 Vbeta and 13 Jbeta primers. The protocol was immunoSEQ multiplex PCR, while the TCRdb copy is restricted to in-frame clones and leaves out a portion. The repertoire holds 110,000 to 150,000 clones, about 82% seen once, with more than 3% in the top ten. The sequence derives from a male donor in good health and CMV-seronegative. This chain links TRBV7-9 with TRBJ1-2; D gene uncertain. Source material: PBMCs. CDR3 region: CSSSLGYSYGYTF. In DNA, the CDR3 is TGTTCCAGCAGCTTAGGTTACAGCTATGGCTACACCTTC.